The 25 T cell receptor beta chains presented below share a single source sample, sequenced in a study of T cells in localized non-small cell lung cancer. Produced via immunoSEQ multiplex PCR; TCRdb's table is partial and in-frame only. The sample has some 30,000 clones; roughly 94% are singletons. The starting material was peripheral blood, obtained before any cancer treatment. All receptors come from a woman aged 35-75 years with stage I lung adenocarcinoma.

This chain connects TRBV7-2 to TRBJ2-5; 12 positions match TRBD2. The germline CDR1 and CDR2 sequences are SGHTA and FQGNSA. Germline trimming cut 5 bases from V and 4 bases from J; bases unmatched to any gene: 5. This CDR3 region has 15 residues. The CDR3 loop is CASSGLAGSGETQYF. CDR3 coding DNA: TGTGCCAGCAGCGGACTAGCGGGGAGTGGAGAGACCCAGTACTTC.

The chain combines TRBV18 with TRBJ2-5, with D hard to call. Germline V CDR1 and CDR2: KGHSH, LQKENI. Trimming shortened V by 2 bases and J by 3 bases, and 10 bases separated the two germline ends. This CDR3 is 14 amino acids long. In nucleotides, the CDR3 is TGTGCCAGCTCACCAGTTTCGACGGAAGAGACCCAGTACTTC. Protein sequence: CASSPVSTEETQYF.

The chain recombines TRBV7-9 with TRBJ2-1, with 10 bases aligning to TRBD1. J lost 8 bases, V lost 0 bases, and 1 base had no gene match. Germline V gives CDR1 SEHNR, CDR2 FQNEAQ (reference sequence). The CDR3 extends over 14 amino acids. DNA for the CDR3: TGTGCCAGCAGCTTAGCGACAGGGGGCGATGAGCAGTTCTTC. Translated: CASSLATGGDEQFF.

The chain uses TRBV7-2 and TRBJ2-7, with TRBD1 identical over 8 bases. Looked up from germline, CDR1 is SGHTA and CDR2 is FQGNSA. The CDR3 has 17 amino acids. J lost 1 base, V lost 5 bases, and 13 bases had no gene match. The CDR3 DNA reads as TGTGCCAGCAGCAGCGGACAGGGACTCGGGAGATCCTACGAGCAGTACTTC. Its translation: CASSSGQGLGRSYEQYF.

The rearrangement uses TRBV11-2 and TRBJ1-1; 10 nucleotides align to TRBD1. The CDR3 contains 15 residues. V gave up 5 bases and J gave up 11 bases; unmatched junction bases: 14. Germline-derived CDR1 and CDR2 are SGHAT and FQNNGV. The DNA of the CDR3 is TGTGCCAGCAGCGCGCTGACAGGGGGCGGCGTGGGGGCTTTCTTT. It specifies CASSALTGGGVGAFF.

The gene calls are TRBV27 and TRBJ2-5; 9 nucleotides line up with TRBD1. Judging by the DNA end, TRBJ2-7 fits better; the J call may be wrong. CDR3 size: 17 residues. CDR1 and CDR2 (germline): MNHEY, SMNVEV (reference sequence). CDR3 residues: CASTRLEIGDRVGEQYF. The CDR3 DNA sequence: TGTGCCAGCACCAGGCTAGAGATCGGGGACAGGGTTGGCGAGCAGTACTTC.

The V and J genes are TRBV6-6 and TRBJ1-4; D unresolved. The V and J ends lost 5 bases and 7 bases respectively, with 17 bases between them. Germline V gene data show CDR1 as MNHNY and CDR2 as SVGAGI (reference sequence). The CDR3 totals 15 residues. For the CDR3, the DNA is TGTGCCAGCAGTCCCTCCGGGGAGGGTAGTGAAAAACTGTTTTTT. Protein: CASSPSGEGSEKLFF.

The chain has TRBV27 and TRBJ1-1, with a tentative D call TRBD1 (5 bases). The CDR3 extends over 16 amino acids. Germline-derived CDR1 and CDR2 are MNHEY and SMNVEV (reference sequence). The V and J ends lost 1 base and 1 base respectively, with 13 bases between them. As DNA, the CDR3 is TGTGCCAGCAGTTTATTTGCAGGGATGTCGAACACTGAAGCTTTCTTT. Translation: CASSLFAGMSNTEAFF.

The CDR3 region is CASSPSGDYGYTF. DNA of the CDR3: TGTGCCAGCAGTCCCTCAGGGGACTATGGCTACACCTTC. V usage is TRBV6-6 and J usage is TRBJ1-2; TRBD1 might be the D (6 bases). Trimming stripped 5 bases from V and 3 bases from J, with 10 bases between. This CDR3 is built from 13 residues. In germline, CDR1 is MNHNY, CDR2 SVGAGI (reference sequence).

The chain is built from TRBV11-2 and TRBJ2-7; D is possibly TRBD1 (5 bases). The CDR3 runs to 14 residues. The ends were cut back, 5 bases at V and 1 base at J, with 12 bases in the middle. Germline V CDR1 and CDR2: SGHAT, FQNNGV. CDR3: CASSPTTGSYEQYF. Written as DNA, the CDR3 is TGTGCCAGCAGCCCAACCACAGGTTCCTACGAGCAGTACTTC.

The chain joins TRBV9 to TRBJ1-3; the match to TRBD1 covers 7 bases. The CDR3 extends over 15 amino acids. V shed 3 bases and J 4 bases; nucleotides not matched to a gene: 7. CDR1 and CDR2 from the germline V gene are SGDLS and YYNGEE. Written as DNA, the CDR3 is TGTGCCAGCAGCGCAAGACAGGGCCTCGGAAACACCATATATTTT. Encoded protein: CASSARQGLGNTIYF.

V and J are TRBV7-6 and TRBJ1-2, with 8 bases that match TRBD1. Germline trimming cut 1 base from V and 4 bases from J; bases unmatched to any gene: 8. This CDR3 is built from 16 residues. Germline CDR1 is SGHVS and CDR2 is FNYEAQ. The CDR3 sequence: CASSLGPVGQGYGYTF. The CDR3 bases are TGTGCCAGCAGCTTAGGCCCCGTAGGACAGGGCTATGGCTACACCTTC. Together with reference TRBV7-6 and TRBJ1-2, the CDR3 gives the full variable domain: GAGVSQSPRYKVTKRGQDVALRCDPISGHVSLYWYRQALGQGPEFLTYFNYEAQQDKSGLPNDRFSAERPEGSISTLTIQRTEQRDSAMYRCASSLGPVGQGYGYTFGSGTRLTVV.

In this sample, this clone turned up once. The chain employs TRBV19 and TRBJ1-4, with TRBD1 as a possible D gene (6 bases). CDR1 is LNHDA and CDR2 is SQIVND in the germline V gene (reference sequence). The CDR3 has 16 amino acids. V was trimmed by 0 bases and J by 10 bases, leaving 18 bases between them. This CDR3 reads CASSIDLRTAPRKLFF. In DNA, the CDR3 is TGTGCCAGTAGTATAGATTTGAGGACAGCGCCTCGAAAACTGTTTTTT.

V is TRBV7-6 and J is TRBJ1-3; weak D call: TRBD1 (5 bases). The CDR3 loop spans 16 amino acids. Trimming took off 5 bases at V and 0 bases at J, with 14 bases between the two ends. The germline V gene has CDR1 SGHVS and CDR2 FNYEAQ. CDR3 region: CASSRQSSSSGNTIYF. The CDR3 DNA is TGTGCCAGCAGCCGACAGTCAAGTAGCTCTGGAAACACCATATATTTT.

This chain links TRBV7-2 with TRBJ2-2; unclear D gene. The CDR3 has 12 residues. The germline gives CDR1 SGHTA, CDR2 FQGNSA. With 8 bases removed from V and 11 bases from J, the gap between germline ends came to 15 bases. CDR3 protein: CASRVDRGELFF. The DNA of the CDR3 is TGTGCCAGCCGGGTGGACCGTGGTGAGCTGTTTTTT. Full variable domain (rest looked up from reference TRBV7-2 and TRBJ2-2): GAGVSQSPSNKVTEKGKDVELRCDPISGHTALYWYRQSLGQGLEFLIYFQGNSAPDKSGLPSDRFSAERTGGSVSTLTIQRTQQEDSAVYLCASRVDRGELFFGEGSRLTVL.

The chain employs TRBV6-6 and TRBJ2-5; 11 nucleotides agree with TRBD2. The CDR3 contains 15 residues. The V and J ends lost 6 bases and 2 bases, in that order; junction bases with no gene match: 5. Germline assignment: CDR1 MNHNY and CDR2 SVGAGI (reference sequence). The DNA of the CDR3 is TGTGCCAGCAGGCCACTAGCGGGGGTTCAAGAGACCCAGTACTTC. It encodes CASRPLAGVQETQYF.

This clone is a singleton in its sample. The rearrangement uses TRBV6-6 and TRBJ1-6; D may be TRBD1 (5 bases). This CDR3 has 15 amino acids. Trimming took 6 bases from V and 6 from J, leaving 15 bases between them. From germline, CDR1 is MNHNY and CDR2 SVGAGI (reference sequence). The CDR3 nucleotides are TGTGCCAGCAGACCGGCCGCGACAGCTAATTCACCCCTCCACTTT. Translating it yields CASRPAATANSPLHF.

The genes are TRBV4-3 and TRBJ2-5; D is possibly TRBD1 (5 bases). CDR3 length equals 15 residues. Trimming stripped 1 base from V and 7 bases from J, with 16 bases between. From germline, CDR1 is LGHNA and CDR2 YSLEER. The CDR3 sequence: CASSQGFSGRLTQYF. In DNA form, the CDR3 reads TGCGCCAGCAGCCAAGGCTTTTCAGGGCGGCTGACCCAGTACTTC.

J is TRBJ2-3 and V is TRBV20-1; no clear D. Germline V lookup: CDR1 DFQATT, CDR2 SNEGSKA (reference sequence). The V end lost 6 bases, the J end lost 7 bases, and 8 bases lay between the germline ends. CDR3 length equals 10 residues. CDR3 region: CSASPNTQYF. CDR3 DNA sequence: TGCAGTGCCTCACCGAATACGCAGTATTTT.

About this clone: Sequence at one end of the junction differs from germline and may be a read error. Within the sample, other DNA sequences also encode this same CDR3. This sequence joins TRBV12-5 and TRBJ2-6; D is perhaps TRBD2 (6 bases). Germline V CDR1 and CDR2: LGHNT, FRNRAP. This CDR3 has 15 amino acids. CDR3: CASGLEGVGANVLTF. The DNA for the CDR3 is TGTGCTAGCGGTTTGGAGGGAGTTGGGGCCAACGTCCTGACTTTC.

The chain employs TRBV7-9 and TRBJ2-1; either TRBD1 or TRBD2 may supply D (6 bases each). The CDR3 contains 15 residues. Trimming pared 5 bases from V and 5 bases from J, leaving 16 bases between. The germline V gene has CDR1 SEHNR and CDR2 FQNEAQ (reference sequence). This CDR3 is CASSLWGAANNEQFF. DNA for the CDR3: TGTGCCAGCAGCCTATGGGGGGCGGCAAACAATGAGCAGTTCTTC.

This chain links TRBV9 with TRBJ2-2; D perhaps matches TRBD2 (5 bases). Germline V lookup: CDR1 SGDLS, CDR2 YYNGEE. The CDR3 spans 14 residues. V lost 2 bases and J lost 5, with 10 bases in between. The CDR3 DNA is TGTGCCAGCAGCGTCGGGGTGGGAACCGGGGAGCTGTTTTTT. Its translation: CASSVGVGTGELFF.

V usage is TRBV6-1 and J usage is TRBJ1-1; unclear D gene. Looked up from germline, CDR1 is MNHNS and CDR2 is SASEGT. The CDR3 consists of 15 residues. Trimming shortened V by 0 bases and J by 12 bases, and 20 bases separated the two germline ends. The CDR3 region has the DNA TGTGCCAGCAGTGAAGCGTTCCCGACGGGGATTGGGTCTTTCTTT. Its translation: CASSEAFPTGIGSFF.

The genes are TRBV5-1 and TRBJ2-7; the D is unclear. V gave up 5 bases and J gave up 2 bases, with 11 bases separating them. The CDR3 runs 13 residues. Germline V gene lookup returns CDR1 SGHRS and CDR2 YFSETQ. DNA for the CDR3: TGCGCCAGCAGGACGACTGTAACCTACGAGCAGTACTTC. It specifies CASRTTVTYEQYF.

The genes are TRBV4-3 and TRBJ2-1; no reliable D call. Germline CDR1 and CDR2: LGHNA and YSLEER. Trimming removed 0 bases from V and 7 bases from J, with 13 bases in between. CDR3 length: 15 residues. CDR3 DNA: TGCGCCAGCAGCCAAGACCACCTCACGAGGAATGAGCAGTTCTTC. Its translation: CASSQDHLTRNEQFF.